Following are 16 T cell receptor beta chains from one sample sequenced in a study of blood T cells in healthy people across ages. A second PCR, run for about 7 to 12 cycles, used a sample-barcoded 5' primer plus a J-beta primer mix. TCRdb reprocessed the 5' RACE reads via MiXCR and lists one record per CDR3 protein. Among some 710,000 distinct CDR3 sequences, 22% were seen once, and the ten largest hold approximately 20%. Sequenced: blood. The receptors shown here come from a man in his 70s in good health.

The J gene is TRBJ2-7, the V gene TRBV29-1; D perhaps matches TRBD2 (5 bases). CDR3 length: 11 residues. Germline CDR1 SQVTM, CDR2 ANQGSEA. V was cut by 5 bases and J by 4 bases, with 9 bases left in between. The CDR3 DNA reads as TGCAGCGTTACTACGGGGTACGAGCAGTACTTC. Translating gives CSVTTGYEQYF.

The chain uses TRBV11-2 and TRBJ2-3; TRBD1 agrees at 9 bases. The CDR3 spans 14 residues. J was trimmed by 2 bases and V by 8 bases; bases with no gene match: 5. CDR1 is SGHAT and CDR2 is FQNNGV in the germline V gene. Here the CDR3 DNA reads TGTGCCAGCGACAGGGGGGGAAACACAGATACGCAGTATTTT. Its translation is CASDRGGNTDTQYF.

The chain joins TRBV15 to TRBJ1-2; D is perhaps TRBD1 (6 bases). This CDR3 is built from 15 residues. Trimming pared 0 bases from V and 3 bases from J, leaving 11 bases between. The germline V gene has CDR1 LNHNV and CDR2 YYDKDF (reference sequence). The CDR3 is CATSRDSAGDYGYTF. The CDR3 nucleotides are TGTGCCACCAGCAGAGATTCAGCAGGGGACTATGGCTACACCTTC.

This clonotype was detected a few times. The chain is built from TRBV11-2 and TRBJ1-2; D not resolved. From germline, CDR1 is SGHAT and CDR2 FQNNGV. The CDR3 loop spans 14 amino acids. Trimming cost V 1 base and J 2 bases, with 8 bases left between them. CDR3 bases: TGTGCCAGCAGCTTAGGCCCAGTCAACTATGGCTACACCTTC. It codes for CASSLGPVNYGYTF.

The CDR3 loop is CASSRRMNTDTQYF. The CDR3 DNA sequence: TGTGCCAGCAGCCGACGGATGAACACAGATACGCAGTATTTT. The rearrangement joins TRBV7-8 to TRBJ2-3; D call uncertain. V shed 5 bases and J shed 2 bases, with 11 bases lying between them. The CDR3 sequence is 14 residues long. Germline-derived CDR1 and CDR2 are SGHVS and FQNEAQ.

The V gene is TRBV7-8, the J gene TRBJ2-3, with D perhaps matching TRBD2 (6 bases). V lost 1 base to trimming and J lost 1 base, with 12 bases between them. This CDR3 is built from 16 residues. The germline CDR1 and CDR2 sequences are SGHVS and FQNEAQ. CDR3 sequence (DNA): TGTGCCAGCAGCTTAGGTTCGCGGGGTGGCACAGATACGCAGTATTTT. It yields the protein CASSLGSRGGTDTQYF.

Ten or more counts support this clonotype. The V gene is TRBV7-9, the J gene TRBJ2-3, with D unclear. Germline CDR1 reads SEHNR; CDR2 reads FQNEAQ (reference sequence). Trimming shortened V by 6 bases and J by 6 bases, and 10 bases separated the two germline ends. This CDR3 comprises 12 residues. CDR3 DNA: TGTGCCAGCAGTCCCACTGGGGATACGCAGTATTTT. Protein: CASSPTGDTQYF.

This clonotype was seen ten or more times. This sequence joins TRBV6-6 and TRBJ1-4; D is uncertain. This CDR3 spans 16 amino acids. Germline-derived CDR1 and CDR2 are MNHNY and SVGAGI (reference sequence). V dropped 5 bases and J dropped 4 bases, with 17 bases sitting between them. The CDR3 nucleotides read TGTGCCAGCAGTACTCATACGGGAGCTTATAATGAAAAACTGTTTTTT. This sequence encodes CASSTHTGAYNEKLFF.

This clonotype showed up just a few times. The CDR3 here is CSARTGGAEAFF. The CDR3 DNA reads as TGCAGCGCTAGGACAGGGGGTGCTGAAGCTTTCTTT. The genes are TRBV29-1 and TRBJ1-1; 10 nucleotides agree with TRBD1. The germline V gene encodes CDR1 SQVTM and CDR2 ANQGSEA. CDR3 size: 12 residues. The V and J ends lost 7 bases and 6 bases, in that order; junction bases with no gene match: 5.

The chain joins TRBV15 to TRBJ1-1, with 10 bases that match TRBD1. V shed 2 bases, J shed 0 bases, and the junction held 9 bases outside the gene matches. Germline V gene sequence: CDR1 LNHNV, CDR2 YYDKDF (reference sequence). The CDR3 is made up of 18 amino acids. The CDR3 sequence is CATSRPDRGKGLNTEAFF. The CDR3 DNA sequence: TGTGCCACCAGCAGACCGGACAGGGGGAAGGGCCTGAACACTGAAGCTTTCTTT. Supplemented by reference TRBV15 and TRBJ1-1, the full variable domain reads DAMVIQNPRYQVTQFGKPVTLSCSQTLNHNVMYWYQQKSSQAPKLLFHYYDKDFNNEADTPDNFQSRRPNTSFCFLDIRSPGLGDTAMYLCATSRPDRGKGLNTEAFFGQGTRLTVV.

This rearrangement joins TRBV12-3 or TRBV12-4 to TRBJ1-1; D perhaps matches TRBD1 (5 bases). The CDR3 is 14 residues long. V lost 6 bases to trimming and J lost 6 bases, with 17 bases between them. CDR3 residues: CASRAGPIPPEAFF. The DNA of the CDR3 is TGTGCCAGCAGAGCGGGGCCGATACCCCCTGAAGCTTTCTTT.

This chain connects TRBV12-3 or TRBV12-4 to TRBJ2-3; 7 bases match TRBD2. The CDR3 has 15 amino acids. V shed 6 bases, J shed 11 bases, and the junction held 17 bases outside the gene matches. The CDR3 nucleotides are TGTGCCAGCAGGGAAAGCGGGGTGAGCGCAGATGTGCAGTATTTT. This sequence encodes CASRESGVSADVQYF.

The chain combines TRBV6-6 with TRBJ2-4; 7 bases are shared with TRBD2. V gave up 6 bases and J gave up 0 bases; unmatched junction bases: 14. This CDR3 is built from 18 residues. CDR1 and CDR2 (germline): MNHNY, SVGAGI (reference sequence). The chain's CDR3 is CASSPNGGRATAKNIQYF. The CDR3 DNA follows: TGTGCCAGCAGCCCTAACGGGGGGAGGGCCACAGCCAAAAACATTCAGTACTTC.

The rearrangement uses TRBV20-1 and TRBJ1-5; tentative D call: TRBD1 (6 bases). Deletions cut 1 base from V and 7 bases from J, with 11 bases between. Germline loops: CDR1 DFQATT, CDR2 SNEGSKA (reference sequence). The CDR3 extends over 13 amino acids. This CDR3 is CSARAGEPQPQHF. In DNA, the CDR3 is TGCAGTGCTAGAGCAGGGGAGCCCCAGCCCCAGCATTTT.

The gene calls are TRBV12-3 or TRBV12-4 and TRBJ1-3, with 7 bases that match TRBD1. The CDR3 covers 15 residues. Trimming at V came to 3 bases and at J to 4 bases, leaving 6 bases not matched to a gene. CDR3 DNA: TGTGCCAGCAGTTTGGACAGGAGAGGGGGAAACACCATATATTTT. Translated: CASSLDRRGGNTIYF.

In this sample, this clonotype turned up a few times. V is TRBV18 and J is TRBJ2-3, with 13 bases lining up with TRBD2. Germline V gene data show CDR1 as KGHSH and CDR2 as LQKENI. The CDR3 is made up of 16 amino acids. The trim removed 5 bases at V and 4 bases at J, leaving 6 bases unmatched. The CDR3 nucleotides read TGTGCCAGCTCAGTGCGGACTAGCGGGAGCGCAGATACGCAGTATTTT. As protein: CASSVRTSGSADTQYF.